Below, 2 T cell receptor beta chains from the same sample are listed, as sequenced in a study of cytomegalovirus exposure and HLA in healthy donors. The study ran its PCR with 60 Vbeta and 13 Jbeta primers. Using immunoSEQ multiplex PCR, the repertoire was profiled, and TCRdb retains in-frame clones only, with some absent. The sample has about 130,000 clones, roughly 9.7% seen once; the top ten hold under 2%. Material for sequencing was PBMCs. Source of these receptors: a man aged 50-59 years in good health and CMV-seronegative.

V is TRBV27 and J is TRBJ2-7; maybe TRBD2 (6 bases). Germline V gene data show CDR1 as MNHEY and CDR2 as SMNVEV (reference sequence). The CDR3 is made up of 13 amino acids. V dropped 6 bases and J dropped 6 bases, with 15 bases sitting between them. The CDR3 loop reads CASRSPMGGEQYF. The CDR3 DNA is TGTGCCAGCAGATCCCCCATGGGGGGCGAGCAGTACTTC.

This clone showed up just a few times. The chain is built from TRBV9 and TRBJ2-1; 7 bases are a match to TRBD1. V lost 3 bases, J lost 4 bases, and 10 bases stayed unmatched. CDR1 SGDLS and CDR2 YYNGEE come from the germline V gene. This CDR3 region has 16 residues. In DNA form, the CDR3 reads TGTGCCAGCAGCGCACCGGGACAGAGCTGGTACAATGAGCAGTTCTTC. Translating it yields CASSAPGQSWYNEQFF. Full variable domain (rest looked up from reference TRBV9 and TRBJ2-1): DSGVTQTPKHLITATGQRVTLRCSPRSGDLSVYWYQQSLDQGLQFLIQYYNGEERAKGNILERFSAQQFPDLHSELNLSSLELGDSALYFCASSAPGQSWYNEQFFGPGTRLTVL.